Listed below are T cell receptor beta chains from one sample, sequenced in a study of shared clonotypes between healthy human individuals. Produced via immunoSEQ multiplex PCR; TCRdb's table is partial and in-frame only. The sample lists under 650,000 clones, almost 97% occurring once. The source material was naive CD4+ T cells sorted from blood. The receptors were gathered from a woman younger than 45 in good health. Each CDR3 is given with its conserved first and last residue. The D gene is left open where the match is weak. Not every row has a clone size; where given, it reads once, few, many or a size class.

j_call v_call clone_size d_call cdr3_nt cdr3_aa
TRBJ1-5 TRBV6-5 NA NA TGTGCCAGCAGTAGATACAGGGCCGGTCAGCCCCAGCATTTT CASSRYRAGQPQHF
TRBJ2-7 TRBV11-3 NA NA TGTGCCAGCAGCTTAGGTGGCGGCCCCCCCCACGAGCAGTACTTC CASSLGGGPPHEQYF
TRBJ2-5 TRBV7-2 NA NA TGTGCCAGCAGTCAGGGGTATGAGACCCAGTACTTC CASSQGYETQYF
TRBJ2-7 TRBV5-1 NA NA TGCGCCACCCGATCCGGCGGCGTGGGTTCCCACGAGCAGTACTTC CATRSGGVGSHEQYF
TRBJ2-3 TRBV18 NA NA TGTGCCAGCTCACCACCGATCACAGATACGCAGTATTTT CASSPPITDTQYF
TRBJ2-7 TRBV5-6 NA TRBD1 TGTGCCAGCAGCTTGTGGCAGGGGGTCCCCTACGAGCAGTACTTC CASSLWQGVPYEQYF
TRBJ1-1 TRBV7-2 NA NA TGTGCCAGCAGCTTAATCCCCCCAGACACTGAAGCTTTCTTT CASSLIPPDTEAFF
TRBJ2-1 TRBV4-1 NA TRBD2 TGCGCCAGCAGCCAAGCAGCGGGAAGTTGGGAGCAGTTCTTC CASSQAAGSWEQFF
TRBJ1-3 TRBV6-1 NA NA TGTGCCAGCAGTGAACGGGGGCACTCTGGAAACACCATATATTTT CASSERGHSGNTIYF
TRBJ1-4 TRBV5-1 NA NA TGCGCCAGCAAGCAAGATGCAACTAATGAAAAACTGTTTTTT CASKQDATNEKLFF
TRBJ2-3 TRBV19 NA NA TGTGCCACCTCCTCCCCCGCAGATACGCAGTATTTT CATSSPADTQYF
TRBJ2-2 TRBV19 NA TRBD2 TGTGCCAGTAGTATGCTTAGCGGGAGTCTCGGGGAGCTGTTTTTT CASSMLSGSLGELFF
TRBJ2-7 TRBV6-5 NA TRBD1 TGTGCCAGCAGTTTTAACAGGGGGCCCTACGAGCAGTACTTC CASSFNRGPYEQYF
TRBJ2-3 TRBV5-1 NA TRBD2 TGCGCCAGCAGCGCCGGACTAGCGGGAGGGCCGGATACGCAGTATTTT CASSAGLAGGPDTQYF
TRBJ2-3 TRBV5-4 NA TRBD2 TGTGCCAGCAGCACGAAGGGACTAGTCTCAGCAGATACGCAGTATTTT CASSTKGLVSADTQYF
TRBJ2-7 TRBV7-2 NA NA TGTGCCAGCAGCTCCACCATGGGGCTGAGCTCCTACGAGCAGTACTTC CASSSTMGLSSYEQYF
TRBJ2-7 TRBV2 once NA TGTGCCAGCAGTGAATCCCCGTCCATTCGCTCCTACGAGCAGTACTTC CASSESPSIRSYEQYF
TRBJ2-7 TRBV5-1 NA TRBD1 TGCGCCAGCAGGACGCCGGACAGGGGTCGGTACGAGCAGTACTTC CASRTPDRGRYEQYF
TRBJ2-3 TRBV9 NA TRBD2 TGTGCCAGCAGCGTAGAGCCTAGCGGGAGTGTATCAGATACGCAGTATTTT CASSVEPSGSVSDTQYF
TRBJ2-7 TRBV2 few TRBD2 TGTGCCAGCAGCACGGGACTATCCTACGAGCAGTACTTC CASSTGLSYEQYF
TRBJ2-7 TRBV7-6 NA TRBD1 TGTGCCAGCAGCTTAGGGGGACAGGGCAACCCACCCTACGAGCAGTACTTC CASSLGGQGNPPYEQYF
TRBJ2-6 TRBV6-1 NA TRBD2 TGTGCCAGCAGTGAACTAGCGGGAGGGGGATCTGGGGCCAACGTCCTGACTTTC CASSELAGGGSGANVLTF
TRBJ2-7 TRBV2 NA NA TGTGCCAGTTTGGCCTCAGTGAGCTACGAGCAGTACTTC CASLASVSYEQYF
TRBJ1-4 TRBV19 NA NA TGTGCCAGTAACGTCGTCGAGGGTGAAAAACTGTTTTTT CASNVVEGEKLFF
TRBJ2-7 TRBV28 NA NA TGTGCCAGCAGCTCGGTTTACGAGCAGTACTTC CASSSVYEQYF
TRBJ1-5 TRBV7-9 NA NA TGTGCCAGCAGCTTAGGGGCGGGCGTCTATGAGCCCCAGCATTTT CASSLGAGVYEPQHF
TRBJ2-2 TRBV18 NA TRBD2 TGTGCCAGCTCACCATTCGGGACTAGCGACACCGGGGAGCTGTTTTTT CASSPFGTSDTGELFF
TRBJ2-1 TRBV28 NA NA TGTGCCAGCACCCTTGGAGCCAGTTATGAGCAGTTCTTC CASTLGASYEQFF
TRBJ2-2 TRBV19 NA TRBD1 TGTGCCAGTTCCCCCGGGACAGGGTTCACCGGGGAGCTGTTTTTT CASSPGTGFTGELFF
TRBJ1-1 TRBV28 NA NA TGTGCCAGCAGTTTAAACACCCGATCGGGGGCTTTCTTT CASSLNTRSGAFF
TRBJ2-7 TRBV5-5 NA NA TGTGCCAGCAGCTTAGGACCCACAAGCTCCTACGAGCAGTACTTC CASSLGPTSSYEQYF
TRBJ1-5 TRBV7-9 once TRBD1 TGTGCCAGCAGCTCCCAGGGGGACAATCAGCCCCAGCATTTT CASSSQGDNQPQHF
TRBJ2-1 TRBV7-7 NA TRBD2 TGTGCCAGCAGCCAAGGACTAGCGGGGATCAATGAGCAGTTCTTC CASSQGLAGINEQFF
TRBJ1-5 TRBV10-3 NA NA TGTGCCATCAGTGCCCAGGTTCTCCAGCCCCAGCATTTT CAISAQVLQPQHF